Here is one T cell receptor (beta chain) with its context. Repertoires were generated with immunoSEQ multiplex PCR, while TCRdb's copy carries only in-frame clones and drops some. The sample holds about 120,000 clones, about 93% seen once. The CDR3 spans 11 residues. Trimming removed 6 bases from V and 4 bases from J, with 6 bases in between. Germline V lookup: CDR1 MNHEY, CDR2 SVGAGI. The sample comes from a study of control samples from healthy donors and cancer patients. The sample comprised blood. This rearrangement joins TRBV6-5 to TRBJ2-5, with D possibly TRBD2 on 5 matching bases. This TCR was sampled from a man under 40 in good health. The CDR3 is CASREVETQYF. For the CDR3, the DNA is TGTGCCAGCAGGGAGGTAGAGACCCAGTACTTC.